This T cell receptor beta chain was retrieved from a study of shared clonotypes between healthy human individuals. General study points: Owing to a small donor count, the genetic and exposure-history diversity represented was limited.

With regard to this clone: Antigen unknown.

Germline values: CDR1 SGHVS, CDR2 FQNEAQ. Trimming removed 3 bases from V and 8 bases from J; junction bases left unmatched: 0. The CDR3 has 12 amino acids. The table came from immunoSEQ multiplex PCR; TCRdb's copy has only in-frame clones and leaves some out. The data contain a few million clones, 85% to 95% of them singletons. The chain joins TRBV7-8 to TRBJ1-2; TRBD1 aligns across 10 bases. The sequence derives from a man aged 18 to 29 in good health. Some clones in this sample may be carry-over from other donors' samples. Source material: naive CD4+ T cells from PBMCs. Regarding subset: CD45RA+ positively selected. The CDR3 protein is CASSLTGGGYTF. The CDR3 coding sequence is TGTGCCAGCAGCTTGACAGGGGGCGGCTACACCTTC.